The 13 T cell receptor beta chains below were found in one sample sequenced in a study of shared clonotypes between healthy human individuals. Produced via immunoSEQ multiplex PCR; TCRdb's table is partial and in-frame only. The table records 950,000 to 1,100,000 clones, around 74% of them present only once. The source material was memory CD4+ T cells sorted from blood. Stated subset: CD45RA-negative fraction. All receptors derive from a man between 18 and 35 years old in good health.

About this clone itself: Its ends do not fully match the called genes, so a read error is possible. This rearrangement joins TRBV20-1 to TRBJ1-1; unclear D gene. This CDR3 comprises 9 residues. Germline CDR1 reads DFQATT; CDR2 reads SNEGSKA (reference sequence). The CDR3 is CSARDSRIF. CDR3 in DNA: TGCAGTGCTAGAGATTCGCGGATATTT.

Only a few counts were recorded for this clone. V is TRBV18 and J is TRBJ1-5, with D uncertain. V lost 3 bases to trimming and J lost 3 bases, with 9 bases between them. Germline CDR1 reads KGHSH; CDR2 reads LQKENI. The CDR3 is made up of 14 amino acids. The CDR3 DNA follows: TGTGCCAGCTCACCCGGACGGATCAATCAGCCCCAGCATTTT. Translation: CASSPGRINQPQHF.

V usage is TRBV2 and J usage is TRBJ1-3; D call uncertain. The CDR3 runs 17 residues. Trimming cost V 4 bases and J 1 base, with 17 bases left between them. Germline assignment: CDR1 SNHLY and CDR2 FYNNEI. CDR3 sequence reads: CASSGRKKEGSGNTIYF. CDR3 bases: TGTGCCAGCAGTGGGAGGAAAAAGGAGGGATCTGGAAACACCATATATTTT.

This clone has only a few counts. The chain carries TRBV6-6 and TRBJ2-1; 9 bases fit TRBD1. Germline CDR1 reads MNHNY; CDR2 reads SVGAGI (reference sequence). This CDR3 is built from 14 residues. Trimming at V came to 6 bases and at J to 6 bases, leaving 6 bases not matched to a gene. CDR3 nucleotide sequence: TGTGCCAGCAGCTCCGGGACAGGGTTCAATGAGCAGTTCTTC. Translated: CASSSGTGFNEQFF.

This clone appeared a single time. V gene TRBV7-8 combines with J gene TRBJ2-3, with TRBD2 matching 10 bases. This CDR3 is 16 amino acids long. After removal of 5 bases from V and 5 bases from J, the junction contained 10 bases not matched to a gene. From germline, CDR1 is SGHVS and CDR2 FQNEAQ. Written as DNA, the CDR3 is TGTGCCAGCAGCCCCGCGGTAGCGGGGGGTGTAGATACGCAGTATTTT. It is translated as CASSPAVAGGVDTQYF. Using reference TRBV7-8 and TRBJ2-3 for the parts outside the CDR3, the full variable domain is GAGVSQSPRYKVAKRGQDVALRCDPISGHVSLFWYQQALGQGPEFLTYFQNEAQLDKSGLPSDRFFAERPEGSVSTLKIQRTQQEDSAVYLCASSPAVAGGVDTQYFGPGTRLTVL.

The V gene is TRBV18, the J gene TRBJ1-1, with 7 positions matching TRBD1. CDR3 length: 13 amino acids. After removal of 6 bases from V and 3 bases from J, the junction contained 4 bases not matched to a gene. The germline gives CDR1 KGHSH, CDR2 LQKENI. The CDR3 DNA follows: TGTGCCAGCTCCAGGGGGTGGGACACTGAAGCTTTCTTT. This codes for CASSRGWDTEAFF. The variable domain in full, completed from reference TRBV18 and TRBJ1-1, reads NAGVMQNPRHLVRRRGQEARLRCSPMKGHSHVYWYRQLPEEGLKFMVYLQKENIIDESGMPKERFSAEFPKEGPSILRIQQVVRGDSAAYFCASSRGWDTEAFFGQGTRLTVV.

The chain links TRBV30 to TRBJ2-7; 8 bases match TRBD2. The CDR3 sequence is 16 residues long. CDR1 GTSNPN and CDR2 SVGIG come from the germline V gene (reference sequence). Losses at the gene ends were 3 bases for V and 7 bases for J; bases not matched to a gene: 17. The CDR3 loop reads CAWRGRGGPILGEQYF. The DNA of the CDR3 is TGTGCCTGGAGAGGCCGGGGGGGGCCTATACTAGGGGAGCAGTACTTC.

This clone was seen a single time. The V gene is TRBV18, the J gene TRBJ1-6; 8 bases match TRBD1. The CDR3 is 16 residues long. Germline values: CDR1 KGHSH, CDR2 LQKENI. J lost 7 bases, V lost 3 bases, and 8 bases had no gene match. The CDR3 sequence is CASSPWTGFANSPLHF. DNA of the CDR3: TGTGCCAGCTCACCGTGGACAGGGTTTGCGAATTCACCCCTCCACTTT.

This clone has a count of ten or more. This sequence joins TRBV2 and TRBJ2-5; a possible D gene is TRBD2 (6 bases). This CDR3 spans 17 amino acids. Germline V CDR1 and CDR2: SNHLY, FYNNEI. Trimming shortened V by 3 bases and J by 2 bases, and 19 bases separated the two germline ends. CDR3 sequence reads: CASSDVQGLGGQETQYF. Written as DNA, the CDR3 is TGTGCCAGCAGTGATGTTCAGGGTTTGGGGGGTCAAGAGACCCAGTACTTC. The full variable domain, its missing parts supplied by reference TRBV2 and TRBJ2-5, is EPEVTQTPSHQVTQMGQEVILRCVPISNHLYFYWYRQILGQKVEFLVSFYNNEISEKSEIFDDQFSVERPDGSNFTLKIRSTKLEDSAMYFCASSDVQGLGGQETQYFGPGTRLLVL.

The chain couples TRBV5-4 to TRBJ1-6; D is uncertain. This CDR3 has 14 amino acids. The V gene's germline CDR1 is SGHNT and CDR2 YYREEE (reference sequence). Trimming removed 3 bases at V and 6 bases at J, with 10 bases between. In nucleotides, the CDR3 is TGTGCCAGCAGCTCCGGGTCAATTAATTCACCCCTCCACTTT. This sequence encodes CASSSGSINSPLHF. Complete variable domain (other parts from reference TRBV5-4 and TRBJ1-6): ETGVTQSPTHLIKTRGQQVTLRCSSQSGHNTVSWYQQALGQGPQFIFQYYREEENGRGNFPPRFSGLQFPNYSSELNVNALELDDSALYLCASSSGSINSPLHFGNGTRLTVT.

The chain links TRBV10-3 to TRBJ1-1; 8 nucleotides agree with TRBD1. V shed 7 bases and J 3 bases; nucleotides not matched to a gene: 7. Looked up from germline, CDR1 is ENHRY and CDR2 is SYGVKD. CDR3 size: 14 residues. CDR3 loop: CAIKRTGTDTEAFF. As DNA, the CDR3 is TGTGCCATCAAACGGACAGGGACGGACACTGAAGCTTTCTTT.

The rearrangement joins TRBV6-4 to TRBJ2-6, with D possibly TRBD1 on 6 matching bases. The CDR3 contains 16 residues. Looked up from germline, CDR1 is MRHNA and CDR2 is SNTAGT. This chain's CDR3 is CPGWGLNPSGANVLTF. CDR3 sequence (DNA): TGTCCGGGGTGGGGGCTCAACCCCTCTGGGGCCAACGTCCTGACTTTC.

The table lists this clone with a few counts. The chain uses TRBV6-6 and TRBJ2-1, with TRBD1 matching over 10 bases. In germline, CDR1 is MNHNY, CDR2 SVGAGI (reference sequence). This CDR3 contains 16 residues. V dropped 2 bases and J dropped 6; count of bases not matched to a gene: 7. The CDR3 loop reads CASSYVRDRGRNEQFF. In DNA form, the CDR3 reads TGTGCCAGCAGTTACGTACGGGACAGGGGACGCAATGAGCAGTTCTTC.